These T cell receptor beta chains were read from a single sample in a study of blood T cell repertoires in COVID-19. Sequencing was performed with immunoSEQ multiplex PCR; in TCRdb, only in-frame clones are kept and a portion is missing. The sample contains about 160,000 clones, around 82% of which appear only once. Sequenced sample: PBMCs or T cells enriched from blood (not recorded which). These receptors all stem from a man in his forties who had recovered from COVID-19. Both conserved end residues are part of each CDR3. A D gene is named only where the DNA matches it firmly. Clone sizes are given selectively: once, few, many, or a class where the clone is expanded.

>.|TRBV6-5|.|TRBJ2-5
CASRRQGWGETQYF
TGTGCCAGCAGGAGGCAGGGGTGGGGGGAGACCCAGTACTTC
>.|TRBV28|.|TRBJ1-5
CASITSRLGGQPQHF
TGTGCCAGCATAACATCCCGCTTGGGCGGGCAGCCCCAGCATTTT
>.|TRBV2|TRBD1|TRBJ1-2
CASSRTITGGGGYTF
TGTGCCAGCAGCCGGACCATTACAGGGGGCGGCGGCTACACCTTC
>.|TRBV10-3|TRBD2|TRBJ2-7
CAIRRGGETYEQYF
TGTGCCATCCGGCGGGGGGGGGAAACCTACGAGCAGTACTTC
>.|TRBV19|TRBD2|TRBJ2-1
CASSIGWGGGNNEQFF
TGTGCCAGTAGTATAGGATGGGGCGGGGGGAACAATGAGCAGTTCTTC
>.|TRBV18|.|TRBJ1-1
CASSLFPGGTPQEDTEAFF
TGTGCCAGCTCCTTATTTCCCGGCGGGACGCCCCAGGAGGACACTGAAGCTTTCTTT
>.|TRBV30|.|TRBJ2-2
CAWRRVNSGELFF
TGTGCCTGGAGGCGGGTGAACAGCGGGGAGCTGTTTTTT
>.|TRBV3-1/TRBV3-2|.|TRBJ1-3
CASSQAGYSGNTIYF
TGTGCCAGCAGCCAAGCGGGGTACTCTGGAAACACCATATATTTT
>once|TRBV6-5|.|TRBJ2-3
CASSYRSGYTDTQYF
TGTGCCAGCAGTTACCGTAGCGGATACACAGATACGCAGTATTTT
>.|TRBV5-6|.|TRBJ1-5
CASSLGSPAGQPQHF
TGTGCCAGCAGCTTGGGATCGCCGGCGGGGCAGCCCCAGCATTTT
>once|TRBV3-1/TRBV3-2|TRBD2|TRBJ2-2
CASSPGTSFPGELFF
TGTGCCAGCAGCCCCGGGACTAGCTTCCCCGGGGAGCTGTTTTTT
>.|TRBV5-6|.|TRBJ2-1
CASSPERGGKNEQFF
TGTGCCAGCAGCCCGGAGAGGGGGGGCAAAAATGAGCAGTTCTTC
>.|TRBV5-6|TRBD2|TRBJ2-2
CASSGRVLAGIVGELFF
TGTGCCAGCAGCGGGCGGGTACTAGCGGGGATTGTCGGGGAGCTGTTTTTT
>.|TRBV29-1|TRBD1|TRBJ2-2
CSVATNSGQGNTGELFF
TGCAGCGTTGCCACTAATTCAGGACAGGGCAACACCGGGGAGCTGTTTTTT
>.|TRBV7-3|TRBD1|TRBJ1-1
CASSRDRGGTEAFF
TGTGCCAGCAGCCGAGACAGGGGAGGCACTGAAGCTTTCTTT
>.|TRBV7-9|.|TRBJ2-1
CASSLVVHNEQFF
TGTGCCAGCAGCTTAGTAGTCCACAATGAGCAGTTCTTC
>few|TRBV11-2|.|TRBJ1-2
CASSSEGDGYTF
TGTGCCAGCAGCTCTGAGGGTGATGGCTACACCTTC
>.|TRBV19|TRBD1|TRBJ2-1
CASGTGRFNEQFF
TGTGCCAGTGGGACAGGGCGGTTTAATGAGCAGTTCTTC
>.|TRBV2|.|TRBJ2-5
CASTTGQETQYF
TGTGCCAGCACCACAGGGCAAGAGACCCAGTACTTC
>.|TRBV2|.|TRBJ2-3
CASSAGGTDTQYF
TGTGCCAGCAGTGCGGGGGGCACAGATACGCAGTATTTT
>few|TRBV18|.|TRBJ1-3
CASSPSRYPRGVGNTIYF
TGTGCCAGCTCACCGAGTCGCTATCCCCGGGGTGTCGGAAACACCATATATTTT
>.|TRBV6-5|.|TRBJ2-5
CASSLDGLQETQYF
TGTGCCAGCAGTTTGGATGGGCTCCAAGAGACCCAGTACTTC
>few|TRBV7-3|TRBD1|TRBJ2-3
CASSKDRSRGTDTQYF
TGTGCCAGCAGCAAGGACAGGTCTCGGGGCACAGATACGCAGTATTTT
>.|TRBV5-1|.|TRBJ2-3
CASSSGGGVDTQYF
TGCGCCAGCAGCTCGGGAGGGGGCGTAGATACGCAGTATTTT
>.|TRBV20-1|.|TRBJ1-1
CSARGGRADTEAFF
TGCAGTGCTCGTGGAGGGAGAGCCGACACTGAAGCTTTCTTT
>once|TRBV9|TRBD1|TRBJ1-4
CASSEGPTTGFNEKLFF
TGTGCCAGCAGCGAGGGGCCCACGACAGGGTTTAATGAAAAACTGTTTTTT
>.|TRBV5-3|.|TRBJ1-2
CARSFGSIGGLIYGYTF
TGTGCCAGAAGCTTTGGGAGTATCGGGGGGCTAATATATGGCTACACCTTC
>.|TRBV10-3|.|TRBJ2-3
CAISESWGGQDTQYF
TGTGCCATCAGTGAGTCGTGGGGGGGGCAAGATACGCAGTATTTT
>.|TRBV3-1/TRBV3-2|TRBD1|TRBJ2-7
CASSQVGYRGPSNNEQYF
TGTGCCAGCAGCCAAGTAGGGTACAGGGGGCCTAGCAACAACGAGCAGTACTTC
>.|TRBV19|.|TRBJ2-1
CASKVSGRVNEQFF
TGTGCCAGCAAGGTCTCGGGCAGGGTAAATGAGCAGTTCTTC
>.|TRBV24-1|TRBD2|TRBJ2-3
CATSDSGGSGGAGPDTQYF
TGTGCCACCAGTGATTCCGGCGGCAGCGGGGGGGCGGGCCCAGATACGCAGTATTTT
>few|TRBV19|TRBD2|TRBJ2-3
CASSTTSAHTDTQYF
TGTGCCAGTAGTACCACTAGCGCCCACACAGATACGCAGTATTTT
>.|TRBV5-1|TRBD1|TRBJ2-3
CASSSGTAKTDTQYF
TGCGCCAGCAGCTCCGGGACAGCGAAGACAGATACGCAGTATTTT
>.|TRBV5-1|TRBD2|TRBJ2-5
CATSLSASGGETQYF
TGCGCCACTTCCCTCTCGGCTAGCGGGGGAGAGACCCAGTACTTC
>.|TRBV5-1|.|TRBJ2-2
CASSLGATNTGELFF
TGCGCCAGCAGCTTGGGGGCGACGAACACCGGGGAGCTGTTTTTT
>.|TRBV28|.|TRBJ1-2
CASSKPAGGGPGMGYTF
TGTGCCAGCAGCAAACCTGCCGGGGGGGGCCCAGGGATGGGCTACACCTTC
>.|TRBV6-2/TRBV6-3|.|TRBJ2-2
CASSRGQLFNTGELFF
TGTGCCAGCAGCCGAGGACAGTTGTTTAACACCGGGGAGCTGTTTTTT
>.|TRBV5-8|TRBD1|TRBJ1-6
CASTGGSYNSPLHF
TGTGCCAGCACAGGGGGCTCCTATAATTCACCCCTCCACTTT
>.|TRBV2|TRBD1|TRBJ1-1
CASKGQANTEAFF
TGTGCCAGCAAGGGACAGGCGAACACTGAAGCTTTCTTT